The 30 T cell receptor beta chains given below trace back to one sample, sequenced in a study of technical replicates of blood from several donors. This table comes from immunoSEQ multiplex PCR, and its TCRdb copy is limited to in-frame clones, with some not included. The data contain tens of thousands of clones, 92% of them singletons. The sample was T cells isolated from PBMCs. Receptors were obtained from a human donor in good health.

The chain joins TRBV7-9 to TRBJ1-2; no reliable D call. This CDR3 contains 19 residues. Germline V gives CDR1 SEHNR, CDR2 FQNEAQ (reference sequence). V was pared by 1 base and J by 1 base, with 22 bases between. The CDR3 nucleotides read TGTGCCAGCAGCTTAGGGATCAGGAATCATCTAAGAAATAACTATGGCTACACCTTC. As protein: CASSLGIRNHLRNNYGYTF.

The chain uses TRBV10-3 and TRBJ1-1, with D maybe TRBD1 (5 bases). This CDR3 has 14 amino acids. The germline CDR1 and CDR2 sequences are ENHRY and SYGVKD. V gave up 0 bases and J gave up 4 bases, with 9 bases separating them. The CDR3 spells CAISESEGSTEAFF. The DNA for the CDR3 is TGTGCCATCAGTGAGTCGGAGGGGAGCACTGAAGCTTTCTTT.

In nucleotides, the CDR3 is TGTGCCAGCAGTCTAGACGGTGTTGGGCAGTACTTC. Encoded protein: CASSLDGVGQYF. The chain uses TRBV27 and TRBJ2-7; D ambiguous. Trimming took 5 bases from V and 9 from J, leaving 14 bases between them. Germline V lookup: CDR1 MNHEY, CDR2 SMNVEV (reference sequence). CDR3 size: 12 residues.

The chain links TRBV28 to TRBJ1-5; D ambiguous. This CDR3 has 16 residues. V was trimmed by 3 bases and J by 5 bases, leaving 17 bases between them. Germline V gene data show CDR1 as MDHEN and CDR2 as SYDVKM. The DNA for the CDR3 is TGTGCCAGCAGTTTCCCCGACATTGCTATCCATCAGCCCCAGCATTTT. Protein product: CASSFPDIAIHQPQHF.

Written as DNA, the CDR3 is TGTGCCATCTATCTAGCGGGGGTGCCCAATGAGCAGTTCTTC. Its translation: CAIYLAGVPNEQFF. The chain joins TRBV2 to TRBJ2-1; 10 bases agree with TRBD2. CDR3 length: 14 residues. Germline V gene data show CDR1 as SNHLY and CDR2 as FYNNEI. Trimming took 10 bases from V and 6 from J; bases not matched to a gene: 9.

The chain is built from TRBV7-9 and TRBJ1-5; TRBD1 might be the D (5 bases). The germline V gene encodes CDR1 SEHNR and CDR2 FQNEAQ (reference sequence). V shed 6 bases and J shed 4 bases, with 16 bases lying between them. The CDR3 runs to 15 residues. Here the CDR3 reads CASSTSGQGNQPQHF. The CDR3, as DNA: TGTGCCAGCAGTACTTCTGGACAAGGGAATCAGCCCCAGCATTTT.

The gene calls are TRBV5-5 and TRBJ1-1, with D possibly being TRBD1 (6 bases). Trimming removed 4 bases at V and 6 bases at J, with 16 bases between. The CDR3 sequence is 14 residues long. CDR1 and CDR2 from the germline V gene are SGHKS and YYEKEE (reference sequence). The DNA of the CDR3 is TGTGCCAGCAGCCGGCCTACAGGGTCCCCTGAAGCTTTCTTT. Its translation: CASSRPTGSPEAFF.

The chain is built from TRBV28 and TRBJ2-2, with TRBD2 as a possible D gene (5 bases). The CDR3 is made up of 15 amino acids. The V end lost 4 bases, the J end lost 7 bases, and 16 bases lay between the germline ends. Germline V gene sequence: CDR1 MDHEN, CDR2 SYDVKM. The CDR3 DNA sequence: TGTGCCAGCAGTTGGGTAGATTCGGGGTACGGGGAGCTGTTTTTT. It codes for CASSWVDSGYGELFF.

This chain joins TRBV14 and TRBJ1-1; the D gene is possibly TRBD1 (5 bases). Trimming removed 2 bases from V and 10 bases from J, with 11 bases in between. Germline V gives CDR1 SGHDN, CDR2 FVKESK. There are 12 residues in the CDR3. CDR3 sequence reads: CASSQYRWRAFF. As DNA, the CDR3 is TGTGCCAGCAGCCAATACAGGTGGAGAGCTTTCTTT.

The J gene is TRBJ2-1, the V gene TRBV29-1; TRBD1 aligns across 9 bases. Germline V lookup: CDR1 SQVTM, CDR2 ANQGSEA. The CDR3 runs 17 residues. Trimming took 4 bases from V and 6 from J; bases not matched to a gene: 16. Here the CDR3 DNA reads TGCAGCGTTGTGATCGGTCATAGGGGACAGGGTCTCAATGAGCAGTTCTTC. It translates to CSVVIGHRGQGLNEQFF.

V usage is TRBV25-1 and J usage is TRBJ2-3, with D perhaps TRBD1 (5 bases). CDR3 size: 15 residues. CDR1 is MGHDK, CDR2 SYGVNS, per germline. V lost 8 bases to trimming and J lost 0 bases, with 15 bases between them. DNA of the CDR3: TGTGCCAGCCAACTTGGACATGCTAGCACAGATACGCAGTATTTT. Amino acids: CASQLGHASTDTQYF.

This sequence joins TRBV28 and TRBJ1-5, with 8 nucleotides matching TRBD1. This CDR3 contains 13 residues. The V segment lost 4 bases and the J segment 4 bases; nucleotides outside the gene matches: 0. CDR1 is MDHEN and CDR2 is SYDVKM in the germline V gene. CDR3 coding DNA: TGTGCCAGCAGTTGGACAGGGAATCAGCCCCAGCATTTT. This encodes CASSWTGNQPQHF.

The chain joins TRBV6-1 to TRBJ1-5; 8 nucleotides line up with TRBD1. Germline V gene data show CDR1 as MNHNS and CDR2 as SASEGT. The V gene end was trimmed by 5 bases and the J gene end by 1 base; junction bases not matched to a gene: 4. CDR3 length: 15 amino acids. The DNA for the CDR3 is TGTGCCAGCAGTCCCTGGACAGGGAGCAATCAGCCCCAGCATTTT. It translates to CASSPWTGSNQPQHF.

This chain connects TRBV18 to TRBJ2-5; 8 nucleotides align to TRBD2. The J segment lost 1 base and the V segment lost 2 bases, leaving 6 bases of the junction unmatched. In germline, CDR1 is KGHSH, CDR2 LQKENI. The CDR3 is 16 residues long. The chain's CDR3 is CASSPTITSGQETQYF. The CDR3, as DNA: TGTGCCAGCTCACCAACCATAACTAGCGGCCAAGAGACCCAGTACTTC.

The chain employs TRBV5-4 and TRBJ2-7, with 11 bases matching TRBD2. Germline V gives CDR1 SGHNT, CDR2 YYREEE (reference sequence). The CDR3 is made up of 15 amino acids. V lost 0 bases, J lost 6 bases, and 5 bases stayed unmatched. Here the CDR3 reads CASSLGLAGTGEQYF. The CDR3 DNA reads TGTGCCAGCAGCTTGGGACTAGCGGGAACGGGCGAGCAGTACTTC.

This chain joins TRBV4-2 and TRBJ2-3; TRBD2 agrees at 8 bases. CDR3 size: 14 residues. J was trimmed by 2 bases and V by 8 bases; bases with no gene match: 6. Germline V gives CDR1 LGHNA, CDR2 YNFKEQ. In DNA, the CDR3 is TGTGCCAGCGGCCTAGCGGGTTCCACAGATACGCAGTATTTT. Encoded protein: CASGLAGSTDTQYF.

The chain couples TRBV19 to TRBJ2-5; D is uncertain. Germline CDR1 is LNHDA and CDR2 is SQIVND (reference sequence). V was pared by 5 bases and J by 3 bases, with 10 bases between. The CDR3 loop spans 13 amino acids. As DNA, the CDR3 is TGTGCCAGTAGTGTACAGTTTAAAGAGACCCAGTACTTC. It specifies CASSVQFKETQYF. The full variable domain, in which reference TRBV19 and TRBJ2-5 provide the parts outside the CDR3, is DGGITQSPKYLFRKEGQNVTLSCEQNLNHDAMYWYRQDPGQGLRLIYYSQIVNDFQKGDIAEGYSVSREKKESFPLTVTSAQKNPTAFYLCASSVQFKETQYFGPGTRLLVL.

V and J are TRBV6-5 and TRBJ1-3, with TRBD1 matching 10 bases. The ends lost 3 bases at V and 8 bases at J; junction bases unmatched: 10. The CDR3 totals 16 residues. Germline loops: CDR1 MNHEY, CDR2 SVGAGI. The CDR3 loop reads CASSYGQGDLGYTIYF. The CDR3 DNA is TGTGCCAGCAGTTATGGACAGGGGGACCTTGGGTACACCATATATTTT.

V usage is TRBV9 and J usage is TRBJ1-1, with TRBD1 matching 7 bases. The V gene end was trimmed by 4 bases and the J gene end by 3 bases; junction bases not matched to a gene: 6. CDR3 length: 14 residues. Germline V gene data show CDR1 as SGDLS and CDR2 as YYNGEE. The CDR3 region has the DNA TGTGCCAGCAGCACAGGGGATAGGCACACTGAAGCTTTCTTT. Amino acid sequence: CASSTGDRHTEAFF. The whole variable domain, remainder taken from reference TRBV9 and TRBJ1-1, is DSGVTQTPKHLITATGQRVTLRCSPRSGDLSVYWYQQSLDQGLQFLIQYYNGEERAKGNILERFSAQQFPDLHSELNLSSLELGDSALYFCASSTGDRHTEAFFGQGTRLTVV.

The gene calls are TRBV5-6 and TRBJ2-7, with D maybe TRBD2 (5 bases). The V end lost 0 bases, the J end lost 3 bases, and 10 bases lay between the germline ends. The CDR3 is made up of 14 amino acids. From germline, CDR1 is SGHDT and CDR2 YYEEEE. The CDR3 spells CASSLVGEYYEQYF. The CDR3 DNA is TGTGCCAGCAGCTTGGTGGGAGAATACTACGAGCAGTACTTC.

This chain joins TRBV19 and TRBJ2-1; 13 bases are shared with TRBD2. Germline V gives CDR1 LNHDA, CDR2 SQIVND (reference sequence). This CDR3 region has 17 residues. J lost 1 base, V lost 7 bases, and 7 bases had no gene match. In nucleotides, the CDR3 is TGTGCCAGTACCAGGACTAGCGGGAGTGGTTCCTACAATGAGCAGTTCTTC. Its translation is CASTRTSGSGSYNEQFF.

The count of this clone is one. This sequence joins TRBV11-3 and TRBJ1-2, with D possibly being TRBD1 (6 bases). Looked up from germline, CDR1 is SGHNT and CDR2 is YENEEA. The CDR3 extends over 14 amino acids. The V end lost 3 bases, the J end lost 2 bases, and 10 bases lay between the germline ends. The CDR3 loop is CASSFSGANYGYTF. The CDR3 nucleotides are TGTGCCAGCAGCTTCTCAGGGGCAAACTATGGCTACACCTTC.

V gene TRBV7-9 combines with J gene TRBJ2-5; a possible D gene is TRBD1 (5 bases). This CDR3 is built from 14 residues. V lost 8 bases to trimming and J lost 4 bases, with 17 bases between them. The germline gives CDR1 SEHNR, CDR2 FQNEAQ (reference sequence). CDR3 amino acids: CASGSSGSLETQYF. The CDR3 DNA is TGTGCCAGCGGTTCTTCAGGGTCTTTAGAGACCCAGTACTTC. The whole variable domain, filled in from reference TRBV7-9 and TRBJ2-5, reads DTGVSQNPRHKITKRGQNVTFRCDPISEHNRLYWYRQTLGQGPEFLTYFQNEAQLEKSRLLSDRFSAERPKGSFSTLEIQRTEQGDSAMYLCASGSSGSLETQYFGPGTRLLVL.

The chain's CDR3 is CAIATSLYEQYF. In DNA form, the CDR3 reads TGTGCCATCGCGACTAGTCTCTACGAGCAGTACTTC. V and J are TRBV10-3 and TRBJ2-7; D is possibly TRBD2 (6 bases). V lost 8 bases and J 3 bases, leaving 11 bases between the germline ends. Per the germline V gene, CDR1 is ENHRY and CDR2 is SYGVKD. This CDR3 spans 12 amino acids.

This clone has more than one count but fewer than ten. This sequence joins TRBV14 and TRBJ1-1; D may be TRBD1 (6 bases). Germline CDR1 and CDR2: SGHDN and FVKESK. V shed 4 bases and J shed 11 bases, with 17 bases lying between them. The CDR3 runs 13 residues. The CDR3 here is CASSLLGGSEAFF. Here the CDR3 DNA reads TGTGCCAGCAGCCTTCTTGGGGGCTCAGAGGCTTTCTTT.

The chain is built from TRBV2 and TRBJ2-3; 9 positions agree with TRBD1. The CDR3 runs to 15 residues. The J segment lost 4 bases and the V segment lost 10 bases, leaving 12 bases of the junction unmatched. Per germline, CDR1 SNHLY and CDR2 FYNNEI. This CDR3 is CATAAGTGLSDTQYF. As DNA, the CDR3 is TGTGCCACCGCCGCCGGGACAGGGTTGTCAGATACGCAGTATTTT.

The chain recombines TRBV2 with TRBJ1-4, with a possible D match to TRBD1 (6 bases). The CDR3 covers 17 residues. Germline V gene lookup returns CDR1 SNHLY and CDR2 FYNNEI. The germline V and J ends were trimmed by 3 bases and 0 bases, with 14 bases remaining between them. The CDR3 DNA reads TGTGCCAGCAGTGAGGGTAGGACAGTTGCAACTAATGAAAAACTGTTTTTT. It specifies CASSEGRTVATNEKLFF. The variable domain in full, completed from reference TRBV2 and TRBJ1-4, reads EPEVTQTPSHQVTQMGQEVILRCVPISNHLYFYWYRQILGQKVEFLVSFYNNEISEKSEIFDDQFSVERPDGSNFTLKIRSTKLEDSAMYFCASSEGRTVATNEKLFFGSGTQLSVL.

This chain links TRBV11-3 with TRBJ2-7, with D unclear. V gave up 1 base and J gave up 5 bases, with 12 bases separating them. CDR3 size: 14 residues. Germline assignment: CDR1 SGHNT and CDR2 YENEEA. CDR3: CASSLGLDSDEQYF. The CDR3 bases are TGTGCCAGCAGCTTAGGTCTAGACTCGGACGAGCAGTACTTC.

The rearrangement joins TRBV5-4 to TRBJ2-7; no firm D call. The V end was cut by 0 bases, the J end by 4 bases, with 5 bases between. The germline V gene encodes CDR1 SGHNT and CDR2 YYREEE (reference sequence). CDR3 size: 12 residues. CDR3 region: CASSLGAYEQYF. Written as DNA, the CDR3 is TGTGCCAGCAGCTTGGGCGCGTACGAGCAGTACTTC.

V and J are TRBV2 and TRBJ2-7; TRBD1 matches 7 bases. This CDR3 contains 14 residues. After removal of 6 bases from V and 1 base from J, the junction contained 6 bases not matched to a gene. Per germline, CDR1 SNHLY and CDR2 FYNNEI. The CDR3 DNA sequence: TGTGCCAGCAGCCGCACAGGGGTTTCCTACGAGCAGTACTTC. This codes for CASSRTGVSYEQYF. Together with reference TRBV2 and TRBJ2-7, the CDR3 gives the full variable domain: EPEVTQTPSHQVTQMGQEVILRCVPISNHLYFYWYRQILGQKVEFLVSFYNNEISEKSEIFDDQFSVERPDGSNFTLKIRSTKLEDSAMYFCASSRTGVSYEQYFGPGTRLTVT.